This TCR beta chain was recovered during a study of control samples from healthy donors and cancer patients. Method: immunoSEQ multiplex PCR; TCRdb's copy keeps in-frame clones and lacks some. The sample contains about 130,000 clones, about 93% of which appear only once. This CDR3 has 13 residues. From germline, CDR1 is SEHNR and CDR2 FQNEAQ (reference sequence). The V gene lost 2 bases and the J gene lost 4 bases, with 8 bases spanning the gap. J is TRBJ1-2 and V is TRBV7-9, with D unclear. Sequencing used blood. The receptor was derived from a man between 18 and 35 years old in good health. The CDR3 region is CASSLPGGYGYTF. The CDR3, as DNA: TGTGCCAGCAGCTTACCCGGAGGCTATGGCTACACCTTC.